The rows below give T cell receptor beta chains drawn from one sample of a study of Graves' ophthalmopathy and Graves' hyperthyroidism. TCRdb re-called the multiplex PCR reads through MiXCR, storing one row per CDR3 protein. The table includes roughly 700,000 distinct CDR3 sequences, 40% detected once. What was sequenced was peripheral blood. The receptors were gathered from an adult man with Graves' ophthalmopathy. Both conserved end residues are part of each CDR3. D genes are given only for firm matches. Some rows have no size entry. The others give once, few or many, or a class for an expanded clone.

J,V,size,D,CDR3,DNA
TRBJ2-7,TRBV10-3,once,TRBD1,CAIRMDRDSRNEQYF,TGTGCCATCAGGATGGACAGGGACAGCCGAAACGAGCAGTACTTC
TRBJ2-3,TRBV25-1,few,TRBD2,CASRLAGGPGTQYF,TGTGCCAGCAGACTAGCGGGAGGGCCGGGTACGCAGTATTTT
TRBJ2-7,TRBV7-9,many,NA,CASSLRSSGSVQYF,TGTGCCAGCAGCTTGAGATCAAGCGGATCGGTGCAGTACTTC
TRBJ1-6,TRBV7-9,many,NA,CASSLGPLSSSPLHF,TGTGCCAGCAGCTTGGGGCCCCTCTCGAGTTCACCCCTCCACTTT
TRBJ1-1,TRBV12-3/TRBV12-4,NA,NA,CASTQGPEAFF,TGTGCCAGCACCCAGGGTCCTGAAGCTTTCTTT
TRBJ1-3,TRBV7-2,few,NA,CASSLGPHDGNTIYF,TGTGCCAGCAGCTTAGGACCCCATGATGGAAACACCATATATTTT
TRBJ2-5,TRBV6-5,NA,TRBD2,CASGKREEEETQHF,TGTGCCAGCGGAAAGCGGGAGGAGGAAGAGACCCAGCACTTC
TRBJ1-2,TRBV10-3,NA,NA,CAISGTKGYTF,TGTGCCATCAGTGGGACGAAAGGCTACACCTTC
TRBJ1-1,TRBV20-1,few,NA,CSAEGTVTEAFF,TGCAGTGCTGAGGGGACGGTGACTGAAGCTTTCTTT
TRBJ1-3,TRBV10-3,once,NA,CAIEAGRGSGNTIYF,TGTGCCATCGAGGCAGGGAGGGGATCTGGAAACACCATATATTTT
TRBJ1-1,TRBV29-1,many,NA,CSAEGGANTEAFF,TGCAGCGCCGAGGGAGGGGCGAACACTGAAGCTTTCTTT
TRBJ2-5,TRBV2,NA,NA,CASSLGLRGETQYF,TGTGCCAGCAGTTTAGGGCTTAGAGGAGAGACCCAGTACTTC
TRBJ1-2,TRBV2,few,TRBD1,CASSEATNRGAGYTF,TGTGCCAGCAGTGAAGCGACGAACAGGGGTGCAGGCTACACCTTC
TRBJ1-5,TRBV2,few,NA,CASSEQMRAGQPQHF,TGTGCCAGCAGTGAACAGATGAGGGCGGGACAGCCCCAGCATTTT
TRBJ2-7,TRBV6-5,NA,NA,CASSPRGNFYEQYF,TGTGCCAGCAGCCCGAGGGGAAACTTCTACGAGCAGTACTTC
TRBJ1-6,TRBV11-1,NA,NA,CASSVEIESPLHF,TGTGCCAGCAGCGTAGAGATCGAATCACCCCTCCACTTT
TRBJ1-2,TRBV6-1,few,NA,CASSEGYGTNYGYTF,TGTGCCAGCAGTGAAGGTTATGGGACTAACTATGGCTACACCTTC
TRBJ1-2,TRBV25-1,many,NA,CASPRRGTGYTF,TGTGCCAGCCCCCGGAGGGGTACTGGCTACACCTTC
TRBJ1-2,TRBV7-9,few,TRBD1,CASSLQGGNYGYTF,TGTGCCAGCAGCTTACAGGGGGGAAACTATGGCTACACCTTC
TRBJ1-5,TRBV25-1,once,TRBD1,CASSFVTGGAEEPQHF,TGTGCCAGCAGTTTCGTTACAGGGGGCGCCGAGGAGCCCCAGCATTTT
TRBJ1-5,TRBV10-3,NA,TRBD1,CAIQGRTLGNQPQHF,TGTGCCATACAGGGGAGAACCCTCGGCAATCAGCCCCAGCATTTT
TRBJ2-6,TRBV7-3,NA,NA,CASSAQGNSGANVLTF,TGTGCCAGCAGCGCGCAGGGGAACTCTGGGGCCAACGTCCTGACTTTC